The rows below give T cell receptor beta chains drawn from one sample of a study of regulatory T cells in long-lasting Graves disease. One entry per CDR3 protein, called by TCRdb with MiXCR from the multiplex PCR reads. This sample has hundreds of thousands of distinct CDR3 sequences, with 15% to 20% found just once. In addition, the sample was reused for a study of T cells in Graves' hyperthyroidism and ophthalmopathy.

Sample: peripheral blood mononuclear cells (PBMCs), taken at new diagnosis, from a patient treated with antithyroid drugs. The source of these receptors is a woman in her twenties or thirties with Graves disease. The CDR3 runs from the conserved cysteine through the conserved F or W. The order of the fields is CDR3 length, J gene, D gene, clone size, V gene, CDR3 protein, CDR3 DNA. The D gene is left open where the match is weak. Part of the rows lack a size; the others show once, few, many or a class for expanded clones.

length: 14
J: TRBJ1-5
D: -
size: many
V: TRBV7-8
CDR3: CASSPGTLYQPQHF
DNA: TGTGCCAGCAGCCCCGGGACACTCTATCAGCCCCAGCATTTT

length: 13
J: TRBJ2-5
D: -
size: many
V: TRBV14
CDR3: CASSQDAGETQYF
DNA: TGTGCCAGCAGCCAAGATGCGGGAGAGACCCAGTACTTC

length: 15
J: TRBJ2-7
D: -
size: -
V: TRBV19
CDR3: CASSIAPGSSYEQYF
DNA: TGTGCCAGTAGTATAGCGCCGGGCAGCTCCTACGAGCAGTACTTC

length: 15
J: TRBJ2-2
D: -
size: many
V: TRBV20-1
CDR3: CSAGDFNTNTGELFF
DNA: TGCAGTGCTGGGGACTTTAACACGAACACCGGGGAGCTGTTTTTT

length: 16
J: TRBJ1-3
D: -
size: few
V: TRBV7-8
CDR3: CASSPFPIADGNTIYF
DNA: TGTGCCAGCAGCCCGTTCCCGATTGCTGATGGAAACACCATATATTTT

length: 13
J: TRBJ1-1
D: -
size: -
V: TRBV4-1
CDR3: CASSQDPNTEAFF
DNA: TGCGCCAGCAGCCAAGATCCGAACACTGAAGCTTTCTTT

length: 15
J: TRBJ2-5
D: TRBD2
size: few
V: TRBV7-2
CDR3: CASSSSGLALETQYF
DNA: TGTGCCAGCAGTTCCTCCGGACTAGCGTTGGAGACCCAGTACTTC

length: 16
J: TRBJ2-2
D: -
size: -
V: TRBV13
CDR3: CASNQGRAGKTGELFF
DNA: TGTGCCAGCAATCAAGGGCGGGCAGGCAAGACCGGGGAGCTGTTTTTT

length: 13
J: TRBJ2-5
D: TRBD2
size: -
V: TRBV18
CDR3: CASSLSGRETQYF
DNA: TGTGCCAGCTCACTTAGCGGGAGAGAGACCCAGTACTTC

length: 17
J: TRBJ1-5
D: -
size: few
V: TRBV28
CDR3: CASSQSLGTITTQPQHF
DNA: TGTGCCAGCAGTCAATCACTAGGGACAATCACCACTCAGCCCCAGCATTTT

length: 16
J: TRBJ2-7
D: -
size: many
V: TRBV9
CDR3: CASSEGSGGTSYEQYF
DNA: TGTGCCAGCAGCGAAGGGTCCGGCGGGACATCCTACGAGCAGTACTTC

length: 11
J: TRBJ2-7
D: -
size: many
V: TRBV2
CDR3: CASKSSYEQYF
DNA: TGTGCCAGCAAAAGCTCCTACGAGCAGTACTTC

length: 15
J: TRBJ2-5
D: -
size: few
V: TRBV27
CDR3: CASSSFGTWQETQYF
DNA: TGTGCCAGCAGCTCCTTTGGGACATGGCAAGAGACCCAGTACTTC

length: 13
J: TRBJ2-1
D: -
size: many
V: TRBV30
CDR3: CAWSVGLASGPFF
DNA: TGTGCCTGGAGTGTAGGTCTCGCCAGCGGGCCGTTCTTC

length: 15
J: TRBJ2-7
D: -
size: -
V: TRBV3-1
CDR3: CASSQVPGGPYEQYF
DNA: TGTGCCAGCAGCCAAGTTCCTGGAGGTCCCTACGAGCAGTACTTC

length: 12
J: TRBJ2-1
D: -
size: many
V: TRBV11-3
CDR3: CASSSRNNEQFF
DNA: TGTGCCAGCAGCTCCCGGAACAATGAGCAGTTCTTC

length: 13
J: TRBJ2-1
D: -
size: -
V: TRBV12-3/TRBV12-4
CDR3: CTSSPQTYNEQFF
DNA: TGTACCAGCAGTCCCCAAACTTACAATGAGCAGTTCTTC

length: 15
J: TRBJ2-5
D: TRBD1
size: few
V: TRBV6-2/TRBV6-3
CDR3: CASSYTAGGTGTQYF
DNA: TGTGCCAGCAGTTACACCGCAGGGGGCACAGGGACCCAGTACTTC

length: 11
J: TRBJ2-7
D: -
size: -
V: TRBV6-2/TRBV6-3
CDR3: CASRSSGEQYF
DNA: TGTGCCAGCAGGAGTAGTGGGGAGCAGTACTTC

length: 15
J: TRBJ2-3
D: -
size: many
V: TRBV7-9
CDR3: CASSFSTGSTDTQYF
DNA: TGTGCCAGCAGTTTCTCTACGGGTTCCACAGATACGCAGTATTTT

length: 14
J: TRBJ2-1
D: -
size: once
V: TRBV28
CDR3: CASGAVGSYNEQFF
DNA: TGTGCCAGTGGGGCTGTGGGCTCCTACAATGAGCAGTTCTTC

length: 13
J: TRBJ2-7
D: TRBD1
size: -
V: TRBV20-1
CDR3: CSAQDRTSGEQYF
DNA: TGCAGTGCCCAGGACAGGACCTCAGGGGAGCAGTACTTC

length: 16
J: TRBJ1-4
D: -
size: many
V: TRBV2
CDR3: CASSVQGLGGDEKLFF
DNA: TGTGCCAGCAGTGTTCAGGGCCTCGGGGGAGATGAAAAACTGTTTTTT

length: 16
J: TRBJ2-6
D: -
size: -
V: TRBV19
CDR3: CASIARTLSGANVLTF
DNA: TGTGCCAGTATCGCCAGGACCCTATCTGGGGCCAACGTCCTGACTTTC

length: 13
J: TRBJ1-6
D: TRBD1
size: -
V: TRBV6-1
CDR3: CASDRGQNSPLHF
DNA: TGTGCCTCAGACAGGGGGCAAAATTCACCCCTCCACTTT

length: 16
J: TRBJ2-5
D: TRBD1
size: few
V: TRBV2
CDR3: CASRDPGQGGPKTQYF
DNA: TGTGCCAGCAGAGACCCGGGACAGGGAGGCCCAAAGACCCAGTACTTC

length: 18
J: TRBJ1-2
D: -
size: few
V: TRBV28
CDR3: CASTTAGAGASRGYGYTF
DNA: TGTGCCAGCACCACCGCTGGGGCAGGGGCCTCCAGGGGCTATGGCTACACCTTC

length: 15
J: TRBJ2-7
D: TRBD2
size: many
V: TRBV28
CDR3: CASSSLAGGRYEQYF
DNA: TGTGCCAGCAGTTCGCTAGCGGGAGGCCGCTACGAGCAGTACTTC

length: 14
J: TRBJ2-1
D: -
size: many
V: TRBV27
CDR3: CASTPARNYNEQFF
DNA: TGTGCCAGCACCCCCGCCCGGAATTACAATGAGCAGTTCTTC

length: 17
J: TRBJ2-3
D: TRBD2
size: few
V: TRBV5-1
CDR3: CASSLAPSGGLTDTQYF
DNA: TGCGCCAGCAGCTTGGCTCCGTCGGGAGGGCTAACAGATACGCAGTATTTT

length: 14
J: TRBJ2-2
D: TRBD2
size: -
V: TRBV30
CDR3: CAWSGEGPTGELFF
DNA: TGTGCCTGGAGCGGGGAGGGCCCCACCGGGGAGCTGTTTTTT

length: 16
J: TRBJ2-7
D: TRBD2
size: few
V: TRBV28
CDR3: CASTPGGGPSSYEQYF
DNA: TGTGCCAGCACACCGGGGGGGGGGCCGAGCTCCTACGAGCAGTACTTC

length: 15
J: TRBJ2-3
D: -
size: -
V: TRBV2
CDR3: CASSEWEPGTDTQYF
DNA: TGTGCCAGCAGTGAGTGGGAGCCGGGCACAGATACGCAGTATTTT

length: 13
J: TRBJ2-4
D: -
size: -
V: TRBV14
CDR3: CASSQDGGRPQYF
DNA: TGTGCCAGCAGCCAAGATGGGGGGAGGCCTCAGTACTTC

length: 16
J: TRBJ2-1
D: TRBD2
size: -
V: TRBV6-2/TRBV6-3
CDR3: CASSYRLAGDNYEQFF
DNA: TGTGCCAGCAGTTACCGACTAGCGGGAGATAACTATGAGCAGTTCTTC

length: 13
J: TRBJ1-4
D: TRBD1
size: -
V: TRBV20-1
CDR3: CSASTGEIQKLFF
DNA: TGCAGTGCTAGTACAGGGGAAATCCAAAAACTGTTTTTT

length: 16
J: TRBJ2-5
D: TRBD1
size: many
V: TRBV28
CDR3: CASSTLYRGLVETQYF
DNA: TGTGCCAGCAGTACCCTATACAGGGGGCTAGTTGAGACCCAGTACTTC

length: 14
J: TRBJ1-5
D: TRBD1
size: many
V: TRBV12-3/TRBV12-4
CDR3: CASNNAQGHQPQHF
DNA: TGTGCCAGCAATAACGCACAGGGGCATCAGCCCCAGCATTTT

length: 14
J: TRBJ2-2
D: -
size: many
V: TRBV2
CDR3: CASSERGLSGELFF
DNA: TGTGCCAGCAGTGAACGAGGGCTCTCCGGGGAGCTGTTTTTT

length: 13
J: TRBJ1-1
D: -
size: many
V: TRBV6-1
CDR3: CASATGAPLRAFF
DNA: TGTGCCAGCGCGACCGGGGCCCCGCTTCGGGCTTTCTTT

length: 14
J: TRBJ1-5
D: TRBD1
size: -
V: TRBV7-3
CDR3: CASSAQGGYQPQHF
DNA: TGTGCCAGCAGCGCACAGGGGGGGTATCAGCCCCAGCATTTT

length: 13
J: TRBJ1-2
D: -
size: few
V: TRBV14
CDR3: CASSHLGLGGYTF
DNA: TGTGCCAGCAGCCATCTAGGGTTGGGAGGCTACACCTTC

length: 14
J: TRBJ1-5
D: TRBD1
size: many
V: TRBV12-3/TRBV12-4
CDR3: CASSTDRVYQPQHF
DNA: TGTGCCAGCAGTACGGACAGGGTCTATCAGCCCCAGCATTTT

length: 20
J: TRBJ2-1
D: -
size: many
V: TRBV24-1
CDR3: CATSDLQQRSPSGAYNEQFF
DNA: TGTGCCACCAGTGATTTGCAACAGAGATCTCCAAGCGGAGCCTACAATGAGCAGTTCTTC

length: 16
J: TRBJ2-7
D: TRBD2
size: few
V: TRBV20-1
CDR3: CSAEGIAGVSSYEQYF
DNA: TGCAGTGCCGAAGGGATAGCGGGAGTTTCGTCCTACGAGCAGTACTTC

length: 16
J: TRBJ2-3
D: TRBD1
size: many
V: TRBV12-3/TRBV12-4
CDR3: CASRLDMTGAFDTQYF
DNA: TGTGCCAGCAGACTAGACATGACAGGGGCCTTCGATACGCAGTATTTT

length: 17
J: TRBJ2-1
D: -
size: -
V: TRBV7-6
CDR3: CASSPGLSSRWANEQFF
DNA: TGTGCCAGCAGCCCAGGACTATCCTCCCGATGGGCCAATGAGCAGTTCTTC

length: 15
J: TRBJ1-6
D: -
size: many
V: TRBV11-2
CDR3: CASSFGGAYNSPLHF
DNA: TGTGCCAGCAGCTTTGGGGGAGCCTATAATTCACCCCTCCACTTT